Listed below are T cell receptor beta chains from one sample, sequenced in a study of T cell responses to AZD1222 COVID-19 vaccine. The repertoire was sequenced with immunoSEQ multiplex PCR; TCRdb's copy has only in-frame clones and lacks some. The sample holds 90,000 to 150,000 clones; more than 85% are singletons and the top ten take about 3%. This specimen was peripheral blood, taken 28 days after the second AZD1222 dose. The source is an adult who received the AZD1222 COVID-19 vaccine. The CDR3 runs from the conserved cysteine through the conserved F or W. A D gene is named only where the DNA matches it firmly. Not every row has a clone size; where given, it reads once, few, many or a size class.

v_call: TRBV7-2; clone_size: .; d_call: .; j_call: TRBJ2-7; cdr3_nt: TGTGCCAGCAGCCCGAAGATAGGCGGACAGTACTTC; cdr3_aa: CASSPKIGGQYF
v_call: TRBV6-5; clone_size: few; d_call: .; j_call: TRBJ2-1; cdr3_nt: TGTGCCAGCAGTACGGGACAATCCTACAATGAGCAGTTCTTC; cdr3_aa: CASSTGQSYNEQFF
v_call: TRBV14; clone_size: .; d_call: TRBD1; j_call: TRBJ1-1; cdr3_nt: TGTGCCAGCAGCTTAAGACAGGGAGGGACTGAAGCTTTCTTT; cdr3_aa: CASSLRQGGTEAFF
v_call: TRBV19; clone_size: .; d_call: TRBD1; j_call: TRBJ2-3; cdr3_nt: TGTGCCAGTAGTATCGGGACAGGGGCGTTAGATACGCAGTATTTT; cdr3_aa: CASSIGTGALDTQYF
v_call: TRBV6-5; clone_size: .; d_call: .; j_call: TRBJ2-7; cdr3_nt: TGTGCCAGCAGTTTGAACGGACCCTACGAGCAGTACTTC; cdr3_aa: CASSLNGPYEQYF
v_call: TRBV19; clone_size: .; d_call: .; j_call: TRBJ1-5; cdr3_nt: TGTGCCAGTTCGTTGGGACTCAATCAGCCCCAGCATTTT; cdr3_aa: CASSLGLNQPQHF
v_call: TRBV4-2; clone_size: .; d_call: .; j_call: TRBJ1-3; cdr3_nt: TGTGCCAGCAGCCAAGATCGCCCCAGGGGAAGCTCTGGAAACACCATATATTTT; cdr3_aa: CASSQDRPRGSSGNTIYF
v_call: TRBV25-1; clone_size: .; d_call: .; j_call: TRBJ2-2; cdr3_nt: TGTGCCAGCAGTGAGACGGGACTCAACACCGGGGAGCTGTTTTTT; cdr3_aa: CASSETGLNTGELFF
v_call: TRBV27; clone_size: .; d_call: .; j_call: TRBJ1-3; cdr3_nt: TGTGCCAGCAGTCTATATTGGGACGGCTCTGGAAACACCATATATTTT; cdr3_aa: CASSLYWDGSGNTIYF
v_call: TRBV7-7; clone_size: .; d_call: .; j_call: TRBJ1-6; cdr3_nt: TGTGCTAGCGGCCGACAGTTCAATTCACCCCTCCACTTT; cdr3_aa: CASGRQFNSPLHF
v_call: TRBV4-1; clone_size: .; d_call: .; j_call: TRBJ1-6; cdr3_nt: TGCGCCAGCAGCCAAGATCCAGGAGGAAATTCACCCCTCCACTTT; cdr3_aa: CASSQDPGGNSPLHF
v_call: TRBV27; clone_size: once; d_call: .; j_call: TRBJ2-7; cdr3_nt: TGTGCCAGCAGTTTACAGTCCTCCTACGAGCAGTACTTC; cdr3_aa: CASSLQSSYEQYF
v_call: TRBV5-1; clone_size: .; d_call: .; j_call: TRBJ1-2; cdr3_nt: TGCGCCAGCAGCTTGGAGGGTAACTATGGCTACACCTTC; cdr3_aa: CASSLEGNYGYTF
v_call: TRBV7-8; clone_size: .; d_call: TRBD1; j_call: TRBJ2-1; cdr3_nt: TGTGCCAGCAGCCCCAGGGACAGGAGCTCCTACAATGAGCAGTTCTTC; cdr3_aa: CASSPRDRSSYNEQFF
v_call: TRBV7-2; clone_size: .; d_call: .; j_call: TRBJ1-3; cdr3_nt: TGTGCCAGCAGCTTATCTTCGGGACCACTTTCTGGAAACACCATATATTTT; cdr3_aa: CASSLSSGPLSGNTIYF
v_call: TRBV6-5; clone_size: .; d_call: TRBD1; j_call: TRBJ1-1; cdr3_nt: TGTGCCAGCAAACTAACAGGGGCGTCTGAAGCTTTCTTT; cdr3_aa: CASKLTGASEAFF
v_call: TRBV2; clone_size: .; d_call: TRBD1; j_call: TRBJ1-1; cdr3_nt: TGTGCCAGACCGACAGGGATCGGGAACACTGAAGCTTTCTTT; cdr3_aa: CARPTGIGNTEAFF
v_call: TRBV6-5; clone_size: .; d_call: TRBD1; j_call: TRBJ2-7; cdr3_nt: TGTGCCAGCGGAGATCCGGGACAGGGTTACGAGCAGTACTTC; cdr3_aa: CASGDPGQGYEQYF
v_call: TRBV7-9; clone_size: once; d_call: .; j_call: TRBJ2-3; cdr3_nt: TGTGCCAGCAGCAAAAACGGAGGGAGGACGGAGAGCACAGATACGCAGTATTTT; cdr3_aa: CASSKNGGRTESTDTQYF
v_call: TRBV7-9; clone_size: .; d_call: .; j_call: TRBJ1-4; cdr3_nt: TGTGCCAGCAGCTCTCTCGGGCGGACACGTAATGAAAAACTGTTTTTT; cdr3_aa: CASSSLGRTRNEKLFF
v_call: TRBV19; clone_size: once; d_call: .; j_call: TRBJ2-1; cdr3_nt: TGTGCCAGTAGTATGGGGGACGGAGATATTGAGCAGTTCTTC; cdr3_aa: CASSMGDGDIEQFF
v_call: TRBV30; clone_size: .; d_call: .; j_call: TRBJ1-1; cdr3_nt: TGTGCCTGGAGACAGATGAACACTGAAGCTTTCTTT; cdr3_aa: CAWRQMNTEAFF
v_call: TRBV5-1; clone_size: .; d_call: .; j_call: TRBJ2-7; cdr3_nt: TGCGCCAGCAGCTCCCCCCCCTCCTACGAGCAGTACTTC; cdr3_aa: CASSSPPSYEQYF
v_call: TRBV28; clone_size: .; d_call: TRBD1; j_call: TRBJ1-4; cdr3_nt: TGTGCCAGCAGCACCCGACAGGGGACAGGGGGACTGTTTTTT; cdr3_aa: CASSTRQGTGGLFF
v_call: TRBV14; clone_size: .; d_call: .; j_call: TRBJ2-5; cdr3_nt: TGTGCCAGCAGCCCCCTTGGCGGGTCGACCCAGTACTTC; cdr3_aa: CASSPLGGSTQYF